The source of this T cell receptor beta chain is a study of OX40 agonist ivuxolimab in advanced cancers. Whole-study context: With ivuxolimab, an agonistic anti-OX40 (CD134) antibody, patients were treated. Partial responses occurred in three patients (one hepatocellular carcinoma, two cutaneous melanoma).

The study's findings and limits: Mean expanded clone counts were higher in CD8+ than CD4+ T cells.

Only one count was recorded for this clone. Its matching antigen is unknown. The method was immunoSEQ multiplex PCR; TCRdb's version includes in-frame clones alone and lacks a portion of them. The sample lists 75,000 to 90,000 clones, around nine tenths seen once, with 2.5% to 3% in the top ten. Germline CDR1 reads KGHSH; CDR2 reads LQKENI. V lost 2 bases to trimming and J lost 5 bases; unmatched junction nucleotides: 7. The CDR3 has 16 residues. Sampled blood was obtained at baseline, cycle 4 day 1, and cycle 7 day 1. The specimen comprised CD4+ or CD8+ T cells sorted from blood, sampled in a trial of the OX40 agonist ivuxolimab. This receptor was taken from an adult with an advanced solid tumor such as melanoma, head and neck, liver or kidney cancer. This chain uses TRBV18 with TRBJ2-1; the match to TRBD1 covers 9 bases. CDR3 in amino acids: CASSPTGQGRHNEQFF. The CDR3 DNA follows: TGTGCCAGCTCACCAACGGGACAGGGACGACACAATGAGCAGTTCTTC.